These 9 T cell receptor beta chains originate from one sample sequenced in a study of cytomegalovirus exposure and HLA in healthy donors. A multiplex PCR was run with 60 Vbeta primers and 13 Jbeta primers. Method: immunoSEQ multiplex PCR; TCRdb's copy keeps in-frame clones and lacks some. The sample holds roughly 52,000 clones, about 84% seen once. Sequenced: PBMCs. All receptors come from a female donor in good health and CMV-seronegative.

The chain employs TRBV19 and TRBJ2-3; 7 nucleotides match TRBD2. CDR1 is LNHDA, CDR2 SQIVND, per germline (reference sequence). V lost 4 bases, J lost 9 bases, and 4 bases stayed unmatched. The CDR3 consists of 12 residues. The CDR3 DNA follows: TGTGCCAGTAGTAGGACTAGTGAGACGCAGTATTTT. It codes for CASSRTSETQYF.

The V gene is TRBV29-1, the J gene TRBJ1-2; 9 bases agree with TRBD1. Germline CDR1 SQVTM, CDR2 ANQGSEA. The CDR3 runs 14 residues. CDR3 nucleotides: TGCAGTATTACCGAGCCGACAGGGGGTAGTGGCTACACCTTC. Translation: CSITEPTGGSGYTF.

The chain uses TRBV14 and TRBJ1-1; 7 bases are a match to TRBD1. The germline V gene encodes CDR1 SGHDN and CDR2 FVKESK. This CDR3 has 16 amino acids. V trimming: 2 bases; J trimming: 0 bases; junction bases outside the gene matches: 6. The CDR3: CASSQTWTGMNTEAFF. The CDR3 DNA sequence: TGTGCCAGCAGCCAAACGTGGACAGGAATGAACACTGAAGCTTTCTTT.

The CDR3 protein is CASSLTAVNTEAFF. Here the CDR3 DNA reads TGTGCCAGCAGCTTGACAGCAGTGAACACTGAAGCTTTCTTT. The V and J genes are TRBV5-5 and TRBJ1-1; D not resolved. The germline gives CDR1 SGHKS, CDR2 YYEKEE (reference sequence). The length of the CDR3 is 14 residues. V lost 1 base and J 0 bases, leaving 7 bases between the germline ends.

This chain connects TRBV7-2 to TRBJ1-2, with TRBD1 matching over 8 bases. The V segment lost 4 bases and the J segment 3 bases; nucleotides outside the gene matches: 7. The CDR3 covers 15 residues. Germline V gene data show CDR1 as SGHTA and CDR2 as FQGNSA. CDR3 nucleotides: TGTGCCAGCAGCTCCCGGACAGGGTCTTACTATGGCTACACCTTC. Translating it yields CASSSRTGSYYGYTF.

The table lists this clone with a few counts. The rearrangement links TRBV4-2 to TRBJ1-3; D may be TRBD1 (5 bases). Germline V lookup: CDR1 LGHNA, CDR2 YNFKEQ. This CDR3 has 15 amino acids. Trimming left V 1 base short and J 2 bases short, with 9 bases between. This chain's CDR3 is CASSQAAGPGNTIYF. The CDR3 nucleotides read TGTGCCAGCAGCCAAGCGGCAGGGCCTGGAAACACCATATATTTT.

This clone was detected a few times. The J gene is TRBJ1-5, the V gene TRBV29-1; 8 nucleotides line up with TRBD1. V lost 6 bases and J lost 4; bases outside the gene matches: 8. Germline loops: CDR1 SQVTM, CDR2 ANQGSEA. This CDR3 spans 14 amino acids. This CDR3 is CSVQGQGGNQPQHF. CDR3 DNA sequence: TGCAGCGTACAAGGACAGGGAGGAAATCAGCCCCAGCATTTT. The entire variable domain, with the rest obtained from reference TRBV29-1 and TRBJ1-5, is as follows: SAVISQKPSRDICQRGTSLTIQCQVDSQVTMMFWYRQQPGQSLTLIATANQGSEATYESGFVIDKFPISRPNLTFSTLTVSNMSPEDSSIYLCSVQGQGGNQPQHFGDGTRLSIL.

CDR3 region: CSVRTRGLAGELFF. Here the CDR3 DNA reads TGCAGCGTTCGAACCAGGGGCCTGGCCGGGGAGCTGTTTTTT. This chain connects TRBV29-1 to TRBJ2-2; D perhaps matches TRBD1 (6 bases). V lost 5 bases and J lost 6, with 16 bases in between. This CDR3 is 14 amino acids long. Looked up from germline, CDR1 is SQVTM and CDR2 is ANQGSEA.

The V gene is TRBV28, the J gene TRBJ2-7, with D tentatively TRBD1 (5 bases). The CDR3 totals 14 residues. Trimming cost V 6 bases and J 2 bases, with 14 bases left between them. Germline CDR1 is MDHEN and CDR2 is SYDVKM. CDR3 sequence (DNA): TGTGCCAGCAGCTTTCTAGGGGTAGCCTACGAGCAGTACTTC. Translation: CASSFLGVAYEQYF.